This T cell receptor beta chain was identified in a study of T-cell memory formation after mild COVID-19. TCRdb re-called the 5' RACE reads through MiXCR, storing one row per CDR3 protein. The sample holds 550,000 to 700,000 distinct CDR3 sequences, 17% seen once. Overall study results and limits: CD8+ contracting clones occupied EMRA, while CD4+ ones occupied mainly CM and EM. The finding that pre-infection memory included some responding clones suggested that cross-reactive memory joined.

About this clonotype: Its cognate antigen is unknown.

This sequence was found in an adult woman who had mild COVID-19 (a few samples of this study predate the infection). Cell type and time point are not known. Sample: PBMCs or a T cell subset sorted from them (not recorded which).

The CDR3 loop reads CASSLRPSSFNEKLFF. The CDR3 coding sequence is TGTGCCAGCAGCTTAAGGCCGTCCTCCTTTAATGAAAAACTGTTTTTT. The chain employs TRBV7-8 and TRBJ1-4, with unresolved D. The CDR3 contains 16 residues. Germline CDR1 SGHVS, CDR2 FQNEAQ. V lost 2 bases and J lost 4, with 14 bases in between.